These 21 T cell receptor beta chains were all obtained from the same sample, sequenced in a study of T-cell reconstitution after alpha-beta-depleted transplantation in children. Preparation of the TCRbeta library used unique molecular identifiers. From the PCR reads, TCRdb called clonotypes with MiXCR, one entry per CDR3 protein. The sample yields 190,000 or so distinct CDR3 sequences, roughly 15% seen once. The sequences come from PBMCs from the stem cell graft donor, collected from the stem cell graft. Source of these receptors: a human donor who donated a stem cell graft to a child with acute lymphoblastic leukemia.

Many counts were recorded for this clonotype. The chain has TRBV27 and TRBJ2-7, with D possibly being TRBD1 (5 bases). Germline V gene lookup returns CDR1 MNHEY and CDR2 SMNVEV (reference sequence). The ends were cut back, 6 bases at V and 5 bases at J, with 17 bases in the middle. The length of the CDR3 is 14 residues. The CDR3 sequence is CASSQTDPVDEQYF. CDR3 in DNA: TGTGCCAGCAGCCAGACAGATCCTGTGGACGAGCAGTACTTC.

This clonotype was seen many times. The CDR3 spells CASSLRTSANYEQYF. CDR3 in DNA: TGTGCCAGCAGTCTGCGGACTAGCGCAAACTACGAGCAGTACTTC. J is TRBJ2-7 and V is TRBV6-5; TRBD2 aligns across 9 bases. CDR1 and CDR2 (germline): MNHEY, SVGAGI. The CDR3 is 15 amino acids. Trimming at V came to 5 bases and at J to 3 bases, leaving 8 bases not matched to a gene.

CDR3 nucleotide sequence: TGCAGCGTGTCGGAGAACTATGGCTACACCTTC. It translates to CSVSENYGYTF. The V call is TRBV29-1, the J call TRBJ1-2, with no clear D. There are 11 residues in the CDR3. The V and J ends lost 6 bases and 2 bases respectively, with 7 bases between them. The germline gives CDR1 SQVTM, CDR2 ANQGSEA.

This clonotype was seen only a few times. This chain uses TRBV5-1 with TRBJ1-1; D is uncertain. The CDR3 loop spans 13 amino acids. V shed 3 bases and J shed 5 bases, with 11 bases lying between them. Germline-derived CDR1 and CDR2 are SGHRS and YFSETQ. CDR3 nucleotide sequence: TGCGCCAGCAGCTCAGGCAGTTCGACTGAAGCTTTCTTT. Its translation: CASSSGSSTEAFF.

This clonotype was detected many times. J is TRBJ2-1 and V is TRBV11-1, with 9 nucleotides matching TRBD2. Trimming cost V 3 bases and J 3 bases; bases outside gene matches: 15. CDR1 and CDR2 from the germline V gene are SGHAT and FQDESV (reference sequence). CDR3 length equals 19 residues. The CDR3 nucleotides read TGTGCCAGCAGCTTCCCAGGGTTACCGACTAGCGGCCACTACAATGAGCAGTTCTTC. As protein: CASSFPGLPTSGHYNEQFF.

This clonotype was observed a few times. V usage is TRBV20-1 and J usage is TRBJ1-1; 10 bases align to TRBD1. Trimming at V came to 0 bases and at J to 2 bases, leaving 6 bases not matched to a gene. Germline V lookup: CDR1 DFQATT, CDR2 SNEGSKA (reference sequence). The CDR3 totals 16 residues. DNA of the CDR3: TGCAGTGCTAGAGATCTGGACAGGGGGTTTAACACTGAAGCTTTCTTT. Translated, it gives CSARDLDRGFNTEAFF.

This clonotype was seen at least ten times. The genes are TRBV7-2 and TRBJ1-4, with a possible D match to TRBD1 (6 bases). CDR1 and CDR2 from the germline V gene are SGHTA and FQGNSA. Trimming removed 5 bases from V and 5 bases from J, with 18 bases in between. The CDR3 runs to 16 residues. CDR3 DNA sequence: TGTGCCAGCAGCCCCCAACGTGACAGGCGCAATGAAAAACTGTTTTTT. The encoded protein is CASSPQRDRRNEKLFF.

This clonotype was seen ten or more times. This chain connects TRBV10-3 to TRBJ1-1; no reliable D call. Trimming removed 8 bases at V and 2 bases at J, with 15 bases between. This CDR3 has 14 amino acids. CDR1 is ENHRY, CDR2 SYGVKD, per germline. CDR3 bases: TGTGCCATCTCAGACGGGATCATTAACACTGAAGCTTTCTTT. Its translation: CAISDGIINTEAFF.

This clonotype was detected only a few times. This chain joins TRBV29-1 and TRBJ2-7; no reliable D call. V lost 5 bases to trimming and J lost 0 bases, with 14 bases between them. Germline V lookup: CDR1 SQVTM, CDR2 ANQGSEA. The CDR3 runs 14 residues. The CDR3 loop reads CSVTYLGNSYEQYF. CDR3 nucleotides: TGCAGCGTTACGTATCTTGGGAACTCCTACGAGCAGTACTTC.

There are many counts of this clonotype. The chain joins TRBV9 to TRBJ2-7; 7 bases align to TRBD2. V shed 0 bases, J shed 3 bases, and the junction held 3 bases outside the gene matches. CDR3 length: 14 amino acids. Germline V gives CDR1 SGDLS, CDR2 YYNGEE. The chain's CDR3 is CASSVASGGYEQYF. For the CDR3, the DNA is TGTGCCAGCAGCGTAGCTAGCGGAGGCTACGAGCAGTACTTC.

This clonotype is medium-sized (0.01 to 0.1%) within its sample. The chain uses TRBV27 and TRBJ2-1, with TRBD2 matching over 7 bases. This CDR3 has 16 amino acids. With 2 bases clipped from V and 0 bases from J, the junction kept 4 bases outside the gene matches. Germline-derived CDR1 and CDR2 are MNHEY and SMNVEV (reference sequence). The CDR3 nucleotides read TGTGCCAGCAGTTTACGGGGAGGGAGCTCCTACAATGAGCAGTTCTTC. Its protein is CASSLRGGSSYNEQFF.

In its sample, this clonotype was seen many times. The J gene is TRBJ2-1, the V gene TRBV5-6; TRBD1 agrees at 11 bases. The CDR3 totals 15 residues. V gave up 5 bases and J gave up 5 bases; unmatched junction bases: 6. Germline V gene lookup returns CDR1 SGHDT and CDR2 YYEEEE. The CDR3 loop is CASRMGQGVNNEQFF. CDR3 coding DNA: TGTGCCAGCAGGATGGGACAGGGGGTGAACAATGAGCAGTTCTTC.

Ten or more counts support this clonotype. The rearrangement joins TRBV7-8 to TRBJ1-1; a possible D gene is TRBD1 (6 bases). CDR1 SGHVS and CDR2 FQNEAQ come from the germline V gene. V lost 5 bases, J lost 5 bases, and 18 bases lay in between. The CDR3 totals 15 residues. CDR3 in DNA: TGTGCCAGCAGCAACCCCAGGGGAGGATTGACTGAAGCTTTCTTT. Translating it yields CASSNPRGGLTEAFF. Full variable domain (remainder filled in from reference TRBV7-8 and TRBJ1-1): GAGVSQSPRYKVAKRGQDVALRCDPISGHVSLFWYQQALGQGPEFLTYFQNEAQLDKSGLPSDRFFAERPEGSVSTLKIQRTQQEDSAVYLCASSNPRGGLTEAFFGQGTRLTVV.

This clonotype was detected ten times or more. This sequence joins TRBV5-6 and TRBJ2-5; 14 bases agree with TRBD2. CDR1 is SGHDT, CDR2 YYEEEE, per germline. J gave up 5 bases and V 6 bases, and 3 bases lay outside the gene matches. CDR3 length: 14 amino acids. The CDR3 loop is CASKTSGRGETQYF. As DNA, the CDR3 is TGTGCCAGCAAGACTAGCGGGAGGGGCGAGACCCAGTACTTC.

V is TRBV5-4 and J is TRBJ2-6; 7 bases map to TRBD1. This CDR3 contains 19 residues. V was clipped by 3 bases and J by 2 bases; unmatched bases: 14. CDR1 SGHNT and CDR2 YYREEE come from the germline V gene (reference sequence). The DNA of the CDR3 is TGTGCCAGCAGCTCACCAAGACAGGGATACTTTACTGGGGCCAACGTCCTGACTTTC. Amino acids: CASSSPRQGYFTGANVLTF.

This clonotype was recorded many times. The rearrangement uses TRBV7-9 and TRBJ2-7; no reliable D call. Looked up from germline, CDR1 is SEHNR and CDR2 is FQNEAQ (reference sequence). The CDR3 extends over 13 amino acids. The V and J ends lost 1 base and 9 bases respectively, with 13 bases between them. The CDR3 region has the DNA TGTGCCAGCAGCTTAGGTGGCCTGCTGGGGCAGTACTTC. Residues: CASSLGGLLGQYF.

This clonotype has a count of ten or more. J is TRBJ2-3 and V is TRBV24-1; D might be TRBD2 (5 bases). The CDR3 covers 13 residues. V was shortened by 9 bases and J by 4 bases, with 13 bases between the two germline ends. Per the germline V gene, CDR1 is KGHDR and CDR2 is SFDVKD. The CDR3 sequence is CATAGADPDTQYF. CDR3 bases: TGTGCCACCGCGGGTGCTGATCCAGATACGCAGTATTTT.

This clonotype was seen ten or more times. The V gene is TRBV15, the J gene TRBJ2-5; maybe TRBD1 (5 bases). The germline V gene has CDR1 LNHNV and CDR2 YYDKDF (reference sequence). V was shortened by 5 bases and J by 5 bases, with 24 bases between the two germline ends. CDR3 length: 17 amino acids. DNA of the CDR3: TGTGCCACCAGCGACCAGGGAATAGCCAACAACATGGAGACCCAGTACTTC. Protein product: CATSDQGIANNMETQYF. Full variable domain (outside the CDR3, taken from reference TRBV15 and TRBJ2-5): DAMVIQNPRYQVTQFGKPVTLSCSQTLNHNVMYWYQQKSSQAPKLLFHYYDKDFNNEADTPDNFQSRRPNTSFCFLDIRSPGLGDTAMYLCATSDQGIANNMETQYFGPGTRLLVL.

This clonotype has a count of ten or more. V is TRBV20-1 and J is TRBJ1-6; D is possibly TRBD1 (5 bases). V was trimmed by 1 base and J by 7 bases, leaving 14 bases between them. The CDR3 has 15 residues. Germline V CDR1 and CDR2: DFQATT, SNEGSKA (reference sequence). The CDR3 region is CSARGRVGNNSPLHF. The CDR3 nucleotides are TGCAGTGCTAGAGGCAGGGTTGGCAACAATTCACCCCTCCACTTT.

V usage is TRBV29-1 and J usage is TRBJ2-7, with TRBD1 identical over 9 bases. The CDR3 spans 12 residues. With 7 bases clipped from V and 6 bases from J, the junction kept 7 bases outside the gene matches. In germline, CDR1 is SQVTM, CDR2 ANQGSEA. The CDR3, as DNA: TGCAGCGCTCACTCGGGACAGGGCGAGCAGTACTTC. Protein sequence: CSAHSGQGEQYF.

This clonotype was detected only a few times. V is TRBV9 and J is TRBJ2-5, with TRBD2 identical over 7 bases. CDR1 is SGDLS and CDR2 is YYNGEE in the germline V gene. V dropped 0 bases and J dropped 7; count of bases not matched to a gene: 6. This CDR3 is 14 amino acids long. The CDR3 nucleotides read TGTGCCAGCAGCGTAGCTAGCGGAGGAATGACCCAGTACTTC. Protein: CASSVASGGMTQYF.